This TCR beta chain was obtained from a study of control samples from healthy donors and cancer patients. Germline CDR1 and CDR2: SNHLY and FYNNEI. The CDR3 extends over 11 amino acids. V lost 4 bases to trimming and J lost 4 bases, with 2 bases between them. Libraries were prepared by immunoSEQ multiplex PCR; TCRdb keeps only in-frame clonotypes and omits some of them. The table has about 49,000 clones, about 86% seen once. The V and J genes are TRBV2 and TRBJ2-1; D is uncertain. This receptor was obtained from a woman aged 45-65 years with lung cancer. Input material: PBMCs. CDR3: CASSAYNEQFF. In nucleotides, the CDR3 is TGTGCCAGCAGTGCGTACAATGAGCAGTTCTTC.